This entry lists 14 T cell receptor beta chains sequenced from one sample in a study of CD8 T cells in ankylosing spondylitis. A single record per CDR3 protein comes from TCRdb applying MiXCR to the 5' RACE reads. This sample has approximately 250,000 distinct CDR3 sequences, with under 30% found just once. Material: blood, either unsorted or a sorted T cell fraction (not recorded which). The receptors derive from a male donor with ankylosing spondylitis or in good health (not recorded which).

This CDR3 is CASSYRQISYEQYF. For the CDR3, the DNA is TGTGCCAGCAGTTATAGACAGATCTCCTACGAGCAGTACTTC. This chain uses TRBV6-2 or TRBV6-3 with TRBJ2-7; D perhaps matches TRBD1 (5 bases). Germline loops: CDR1 MNHEY, CDR2 SVGEGT. This CDR3 spans 14 amino acids. V shed 3 bases and J shed 0 bases, with 9 bases lying between them.

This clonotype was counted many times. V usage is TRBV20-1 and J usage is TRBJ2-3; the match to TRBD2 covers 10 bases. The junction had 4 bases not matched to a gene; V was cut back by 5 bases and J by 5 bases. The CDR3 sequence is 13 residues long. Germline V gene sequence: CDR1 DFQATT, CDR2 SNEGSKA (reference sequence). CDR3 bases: TGCAGTGCTCGACTAGCGGGCGTAGATACGCAGTATTTT. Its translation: CSARLAGVDTQYF.

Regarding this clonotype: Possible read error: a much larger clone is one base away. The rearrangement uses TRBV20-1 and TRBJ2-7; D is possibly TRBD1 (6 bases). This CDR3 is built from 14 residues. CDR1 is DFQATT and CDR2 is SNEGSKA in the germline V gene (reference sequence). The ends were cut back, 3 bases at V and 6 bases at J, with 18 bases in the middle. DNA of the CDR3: TGCAGTGCTAGGGACAGAACGAGGAATCGCGAGCAGTACTTC. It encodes CSARDRTRNREQYF.

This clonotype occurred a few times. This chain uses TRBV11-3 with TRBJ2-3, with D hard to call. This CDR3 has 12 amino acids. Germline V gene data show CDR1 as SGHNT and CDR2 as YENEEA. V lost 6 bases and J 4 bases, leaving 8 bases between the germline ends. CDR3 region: CASRVVADTQYF. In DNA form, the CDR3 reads TGTGCCAGCAGAGTCGTAGCAGATACGCAGTATTTT.

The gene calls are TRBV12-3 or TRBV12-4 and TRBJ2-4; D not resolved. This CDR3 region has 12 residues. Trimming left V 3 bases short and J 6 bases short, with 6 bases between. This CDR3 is CASSLGRNIQYF. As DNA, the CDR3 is TGTGCCAGCAGTTTGGGCAGAAACATTCAGTACTTC.

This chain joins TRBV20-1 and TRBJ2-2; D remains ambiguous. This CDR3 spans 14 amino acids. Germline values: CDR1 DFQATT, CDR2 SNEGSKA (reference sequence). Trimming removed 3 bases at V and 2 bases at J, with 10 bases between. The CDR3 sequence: CSARPWVNTGELFF. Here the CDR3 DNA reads TGCAGTGCTAGGCCATGGGTTAACACCGGGGAGCTGTTTTTT.

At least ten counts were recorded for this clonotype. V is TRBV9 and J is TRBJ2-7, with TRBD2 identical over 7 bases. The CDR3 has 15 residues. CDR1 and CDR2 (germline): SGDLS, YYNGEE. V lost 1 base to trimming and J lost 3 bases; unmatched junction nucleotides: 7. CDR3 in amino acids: CASSVQSGDYYEQYF. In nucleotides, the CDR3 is TGTGCCAGCAGCGTACAGAGCGGGGACTACTACGAGCAGTACTTC.

The CDR3 DNA is TGCAGTGCTAGAGATCCACCAGATAACTATGGCTACACCTTC. Protein product: CSARDPPDNYGYTF. The rearrangement joins TRBV20-1 to TRBJ1-2, with no clear D. The CDR3 is made up of 14 amino acids. Trimming took 0 bases from V and 1 from J, leaving 9 bases between them. Germline lookup yields CDR1 DFQATT and CDR2 SNEGSKA (reference sequence).

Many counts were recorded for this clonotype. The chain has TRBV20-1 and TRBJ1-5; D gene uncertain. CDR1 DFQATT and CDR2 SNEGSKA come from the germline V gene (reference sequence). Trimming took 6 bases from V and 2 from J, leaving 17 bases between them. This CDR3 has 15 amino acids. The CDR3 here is CSAPFRRPGNQPQHF. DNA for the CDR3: TGCAGTGCCCCGTTCAGGAGGCCTGGCAATCAGCCCCAGCATTTT.

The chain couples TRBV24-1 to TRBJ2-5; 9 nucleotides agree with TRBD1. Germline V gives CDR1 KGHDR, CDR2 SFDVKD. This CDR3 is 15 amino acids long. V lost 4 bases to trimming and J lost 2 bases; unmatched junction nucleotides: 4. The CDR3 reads CATSEGGTGQETQYF. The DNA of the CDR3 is TGTGCCACCAGTGAGGGTGGGACAGGGCAAGAGACCCAGTACTTC.

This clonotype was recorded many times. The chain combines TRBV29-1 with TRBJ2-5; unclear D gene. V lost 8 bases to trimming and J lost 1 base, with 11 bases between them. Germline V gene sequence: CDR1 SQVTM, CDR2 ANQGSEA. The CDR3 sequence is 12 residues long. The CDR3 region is CSTSLGQETQYF. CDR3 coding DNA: TGCAGCACCTCGCTTGGCCAAGAGACCCAGTACTTC. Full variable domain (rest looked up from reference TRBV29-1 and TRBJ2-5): SAVISQKPSRDICQRGTSLTIQCQVDSQVTMMFWYRQQPGQSLTLIATANQGSEATYESGFVIDKFPISRPNLTFSTLTVSNMSPEDSSIYLCSTSLGQETQYFGPGTRLLVL.

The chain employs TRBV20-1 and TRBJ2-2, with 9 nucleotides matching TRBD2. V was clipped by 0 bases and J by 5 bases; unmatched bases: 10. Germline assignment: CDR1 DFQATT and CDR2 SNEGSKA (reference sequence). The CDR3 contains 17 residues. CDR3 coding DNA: TGCAGTGCTAGAGATTCGGCGGGGGGGCCCGAGACCGGGGAGCTGTTTTTT. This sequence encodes CSARDSAGGPETGELFF.

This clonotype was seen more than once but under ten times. The CDR3 coding sequence is TGTGCCAGCAGAGATCACGGGACAGTCTCCTACGAGCAGTACTTC. It codes for CASRDHGTVSYEQYF. The chain combines TRBV6-1 with TRBJ2-7; TRBD1 aligns across 7 bases. The CDR3 runs 15 residues. With 6 bases clipped from V and 0 bases from J, the junction kept 8 bases outside the gene matches. The germline CDR1 and CDR2 sequences are MNHNS and SASEGT.

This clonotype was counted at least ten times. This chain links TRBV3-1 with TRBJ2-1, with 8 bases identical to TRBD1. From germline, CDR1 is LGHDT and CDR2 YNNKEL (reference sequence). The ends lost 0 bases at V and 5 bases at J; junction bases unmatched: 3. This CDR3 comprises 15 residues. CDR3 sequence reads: CASSQDPTGDNEQFF. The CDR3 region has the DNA TGTGCCAGCAGCCAAGACCCGACAGGGGACAATGAGCAGTTCTTC.